Presented here are 6 T cell receptor beta chains from one specimen sequenced in a study of Ad26.COV2.S vaccination and SARS-CoV-2 variants. Some clones are missing from TCRdb's copy, which holds only in-frame ones; the method was immunoSEQ multiplex PCR. In the table there are about 680,000 clones, around 89% of which are singletons. Treatment defined: roughly 19 received Ad26.COV2.S at low or high dose, single or two shots; several received placebo; per-sample allocation not given. Sampling occurred on day 63 after the first vaccine or placebo injection. Sequencing used peripheral blood, obtained in a trial of Ad26.COV2.S vaccine versus placebo. The receptors come from a person between 18 and 60 years old who received the Ad26.COV2.S COVID-19 vaccine or a placebo.

As for this clone: The identical CDR3 is also encoded by other nucleotide sequences in the sample. The chain employs TRBV19 and TRBJ2-7; maybe TRBD1 (6 bases). The CDR3 loop spans 13 amino acids. Germline V CDR1 and CDR2: LNHDA, SQIVND (reference sequence). Trimming cost V 2 bases and J 2 bases, with 7 bases left between them. The CDR3 DNA reads as TGTGCCAGTAGTATACGACAGGCCTACGAGCAGTACTTC. This gives the protein CASSIRQAYEQYF.

This chain connects TRBV19 to TRBJ2-7, with D possibly matching TRBD1 (5 bases). CDR1 and CDR2 from the germline V gene are LNHDA and SQIVND (reference sequence). CDR3 size: 16 residues. V dropped 7 bases and J dropped 4 bases, with 23 bases sitting between them. The CDR3 DNA reads TGTGCCAGTACCCCGGGCGGTGGCAGGGAAACTTACGAGCAGTACTTC. Translated, it gives CASTPGGGRETYEQYF.

This clone came up once. V gene TRBV24-1 combines with J gene TRBJ2-3; D might be TRBD2 (5 bases). Between the trimmed V and J ends, which lost 5 bases and 4 bases, there was a span of 15 bases. Germline V gives CDR1 KGHDR, CDR2 SFDVKD. This CDR3 contains 15 residues. The CDR3 region is CATSGVGDLADTQYF. Here the CDR3 DNA reads TGTGCCACCAGTGGAGTGGGAGATCTGGCAGATACGCAGTATTTT.

The chain carries TRBV7-9 and TRBJ2-1; 11 positions match TRBD2. Trimming cost V 1 base and J 2 bases; bases outside gene matches: 10. The CDR3 runs 19 residues. Germline V CDR1 and CDR2: SEHNR, FQNEAQ (reference sequence). CDR3 amino acids: CASSLVTGPLAGAYNEQFF. For the CDR3, the DNA is TGTGCCAGCAGCTTAGTGACGGGCCCACTAGCGGGGGCCTACAATGAGCAGTTCTTC.

The chain recombines TRBV6-5 with TRBJ1-1; D is unresolved. Trimming shortened V by 6 bases and J by 0 bases, and 11 bases separated the two germline ends. The CDR3 loop spans 14 amino acids. Germline V gene lookup returns CDR1 MNHEY and CDR2 SVGAGI. The CDR3 sequence is CASSLGLLNTEAFF. CDR3 nucleotides: TGTGCCAGCAGCCTCGGACTGTTGAACACTGAAGCTTTCTTT.

This clone came up a few times. The chain is built from TRBV7-8 and TRBJ2-1; 9 bases map to TRBD2. V trimming: 0 bases; J trimming: 1 base; junction bases outside the gene matches: 4. CDR1 is SGHVS, CDR2 FQNEAQ, per germline. This CDR3 comprises 17 residues. CDR3 in amino acids: CASSLASGSLSYNEQFF. The CDR3 coding sequence is TGTGCCAGCAGCTTAGCTAGCGGGAGTTTGTCCTACAATGAGCAGTTCTTC.